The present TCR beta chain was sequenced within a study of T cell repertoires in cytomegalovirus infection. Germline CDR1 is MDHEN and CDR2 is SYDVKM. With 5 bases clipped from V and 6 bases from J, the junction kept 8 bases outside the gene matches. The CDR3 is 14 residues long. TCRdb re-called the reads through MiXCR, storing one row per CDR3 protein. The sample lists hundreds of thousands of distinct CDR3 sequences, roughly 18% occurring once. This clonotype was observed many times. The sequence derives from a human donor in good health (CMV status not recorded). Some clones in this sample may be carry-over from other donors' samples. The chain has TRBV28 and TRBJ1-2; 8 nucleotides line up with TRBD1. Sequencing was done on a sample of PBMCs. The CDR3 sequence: CASSKAGGFNGYTF. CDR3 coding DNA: TGTGCCAGCAGTAAAGCAGGGGGCTTTAATGGCTACACCTTC.